What follows describes a single T cell receptor beta chain. Its antigen has not been determined. The record has no base qualities; no much larger clone is one base away. These data originate in a study of blood T cell repertoires in COVID-19 (dated by TCRdb to the early 2020s). Background for the entire study: Samples from collaborators originated in the United States, Italy and Spain and spanned both the acute and convalescent phases of COVID-19. HLA class I and class II types, where available, came from metadata supplied by the sample provider rather than from assay-based typing. The sample metadata nearly always contained a de-identified subject ID, COVID-19 status, age in years and sex. The dataset comprised deeply sampled blood TCRbeta repertoires from subjects exposed to, actively infected with, or recovered from COVID-19. The material from the prospective study consisted of cDNA or gDNA derived from T cells, B-cell-depleted T cells, or PBMCs. The samples were drawn from two sources: the first 160 participants of the ongoing ImmuneRACE study, and approximately 1,300 subjects contributed by 6 global collaborators. The repertoires were made available in a free public database intended to serve as a resource for research on the immune response to SARS-CoV-2. On the study overall, not on this receptor specifically: How much clinical and demographic metadata was included differed by source and by participant, and the metadata was provided uncurated.

TCRbeta CDR3 regions were amplified from genomic DNA using the immunoSEQ Assay, a bias-controlled multiplex PCR. The authors' analysis ran thus. Nucleated cell counts per sample were estimated from amplification of reference gene primers within the assay. Sequence reads were collapsed and filtered to measure the absolute abundance of every unique TCRbeta CDR3 rearrangement. Productive Simpson clonality was computed per sample as the square root of Simpson's diversity index over productive rearrangements. The table comes from immuneACCESS by way of TCRdb, which keeps in-frame sequences with V and J called. Part of the clones is missing from these tables; in studies checked, under half for an unresolved V gene and the rest for unknown reasons. The V and J calls and the clone size are those of that table, but D and trimming were determined from the DNA. The table for this sample lists over 200,000 clones; 87% of them were counted only once. 1.5% to 2% of the sample is taken by the ten largest.

Whole blood was collected in K2EDTA tubes by collaborating institutions according to the institutions' own protocols. For TCRbeta analysis, collaborators shipped samples as frozen whole blood, isolated PBMCs, or DNA extracted from either of those sample types. Sample: peripheral blood. The source of this sequence is a man aged 35-49 years with active or convalescent COVID-19.

CDR3 loop: CSARADQPQHF. The nucleotide sequence is TGCAGTGCTAGAGCGGATCAGCCCCAGCATTTT. This receptor chain uses TRBV20-1 and TRBJ1-5; no D gene can be assigned with confidence. Including the terminal cysteine and phenylalanine, the CDR3 comprises 11 residues. Here the CDR3 DNA is all that survives: 33 bases in frame from base 1. The germline V gene (reference sequence) yields DFQATT for CDR1 and SNEGSKA for CDR2. V drops 1 base and J drops 5 bases, leaving 3 bases in between.